The 18 T cell receptor beta chains below come from one sample, sequenced in a study of blood T cell repertoires in COVID-19. Libraries were prepared by immunoSEQ multiplex PCR; TCRdb keeps only in-frame clonotypes and omits some of them. The data show 50,000 to 60,000 clones, with about 83% seen just once and around 17% held by the top ten. Sequencing was performed on peripheral blood. These receptors originate from a man between 35 and 55 years old with acute or convalescent COVID-19.

The chain combines TRBV30 with TRBJ1-1, with D possibly matching TRBD1 (6 bases). V shed 7 bases and J shed 1 base, with 13 bases lying between them. The germline V gene has CDR1 GTSNPN and CDR2 SVGIG (reference sequence). This CDR3 is built from 13 residues. In nucleotides, the CDR3 is TGTGCCTACTCAACAGGGTCGAACACTGAAGCTTTCTTT. Translating it yields CAYSTGSNTEAFF.

J is TRBJ2-3 and V is TRBV7-2, with 9 bases matching TRBD2. Per germline, CDR1 SGHTA and CDR2 FQGNSA. The CDR3 has 16 amino acids. V shed 2 bases and J 7 bases; nucleotides not matched to a gene: 10. The CDR3 loop is CASSLNGASGANTQYF. The CDR3 region has the DNA TGTGCCAGCAGCTTAAACGGGGCTAGCGGGGCAAATACGCAGTATTTT.

The V gene is TRBV11-2, the J gene TRBJ1-6; no reliable D call. The CDR3 has 15 amino acids. Per the germline V gene, CDR1 is SGHAT and CDR2 is FQNNGV. V was clipped by 0 bases and J by 4 bases, with 7 bases between them. The CDR3 DNA is TGTGCCAGCAGCTTAGAACAGCCGTATAATTCACCCCTCCACTTT. Its protein product is CASSLEQPYNSPLHF.

Here the CDR3 reads CASSGAGTGFGGYTF. The CDR3 DNA follows: TGTGCCAGCAGTGGGGCGGGGACAGGGTTCGGAGGCTACACCTTC. The gene calls are TRBV2 and TRBJ1-2; 9 nucleotides align to TRBD1. V dropped 4 bases and J dropped 8; count of bases not matched to a gene: 11. The CDR3 spans 15 residues. CDR1 SNHLY and CDR2 FYNNEI come from the germline V gene.

The chain carries TRBV2 and TRBJ1-5; TRBD1 agrees at 7 bases. The CDR3 is 18 amino acids. J gave up 2 bases and V 6 bases, and 16 bases lay outside the gene matches. Looked up from germline, CDR1 is SNHLY and CDR2 is FYNNEI. The CDR3 sequence: CASRIGTVGAGGNQPQHF. The CDR3 DNA is TGTGCCAGCAGAATTGGGACAGTAGGGGCTGGGGGCAATCAGCCCCAGCATTTT.

This clone is a singleton in its sample. The V and J genes are TRBV10-3 and TRBJ1-5, with unresolved D. The CDR3 loop spans 16 amino acids. Germline CDR1 is ENHRY and CDR2 is SYGVKD. The V end lost 4 bases, the J end lost 0 bases, and 13 bases lay between the germline ends. This CDR3 is CAISAGGQDSNQPQHF. The CDR3 DNA reads TGTGCCATCAGTGCAGGAGGGCAAGATAGCAATCAGCCCCAGCATTTT.

V and J are TRBV2 and TRBJ2-1, with 9 bases aligning to TRBD1. The CDR3 consists of 16 residues. J lost 1 base, V lost 6 bases, and 7 bases had no gene match. The V gene's germline CDR1 is SNHLY and CDR2 FYNNEI. The DNA for the CDR3 is TGTGCCAGCAGGCCCGGACAGGGGAGGTCCTACAATGAGCAGTTCTTC. It encodes CASRPGQGRSYNEQFF.

The chain is built from TRBV5-1 and TRBJ2-3; a weak D match, TRBD1 (5 bases). CDR1 is SGHRS and CDR2 is YFSETQ in the germline V gene. The ends were cut back, 5 bases at V and 1 base at J, with 11 bases in the middle. This CDR3 is 14 amino acids long. CDR3 DNA: TGCGCCAGCAGGGACACTGGGGGCACAGATACGCAGTATTTT. It encodes CASRDTGGTDTQYF.

J is TRBJ2-1 and V is TRBV7-9; 10 bases agree with TRBD1. This CDR3 comprises 19 residues. Germline V CDR1 and CDR2: SEHNR, FQNEAQ (reference sequence). V lost 4 bases to trimming and J lost 0 bases; unmatched junction nucleotides: 12. CDR3 in amino acids: CASSSPPRTGGFSYNEQFF. The DNA of the CDR3 is TGTGCCAGCAGCTCCCCACCCCGGACAGGGGGATTCTCCTACAATGAGCAGTTCTTC.

The rearrangement links TRBV24-1 to TRBJ1-2; tentative D call: TRBD1 (5 bases). V was cut by 7 bases and J by 8 bases, with 19 bases left in between. This CDR3 region has 14 residues. Germline-derived CDR1 and CDR2 are KGHDR and SFDVKD. The CDR3, as DNA: TGTGCCACCAGCGAGCCGGGGGTTGGAGGCGGCTACACCTTC. This encodes CATSEPGVGGGYTF.

The genes are TRBV30 and TRBJ2-7; 9 bases are a match to TRBD2. CDR3 length: 14 amino acids. Per germline, CDR1 GTSNPN and CDR2 SVGIG (reference sequence). V trimming: 0 bases; J trimming: 7 bases; junction bases outside the gene matches: 7. The CDR3: CAWSVSGGTGEQYF. The CDR3 DNA sequence: TGTGCCTGGAGTGTAAGCGGGGGGACGGGAGAGCAGTACTTC.

This clone was counted only a few times. The chain has TRBV6-1 and TRBJ1-6; D is undetermined. Looked up from germline, CDR1 is MNHNS and CDR2 is SASEGT. V was shortened by 1 base and J by 7 bases, with 14 bases between the two germline ends. This CDR3 is built from 16 residues. The DNA of the CDR3 is TGTGCCAGCAGTGAAGTCTTCCCCTTGCGGAATTCACCCCTCCACTTT. Translating it yields CASSEVFPLRNSPLHF.

CDR3 loop: CASEGWEGLEQFF. The DNA for the CDR3 is TGTGCCAGCGAGGGGTGGGAGGGCCTCGAGCAGTTCTTC. The rearrangement uses TRBV6-5 and TRBJ2-1, with 7 bases fitting TRBD2. The CDR3 runs 13 residues. V dropped 8 bases and J dropped 10; count of bases not matched to a gene: 11. Germline V CDR1 and CDR2: MNHEY, SVGAGI.

This clone was seen once. This chain uses TRBV24-1 with TRBJ2-3; 9 bases map to TRBD1. Germline CDR1 is KGHDR and CDR2 is SFDVKD. CDR3 size: 15 residues. J lost 5 bases, V lost 3 bases, and 5 bases had no gene match. The CDR3 reads CATSDGGTGKDTQYF. The DNA for the CDR3 is TGTGCCACCAGTGATGGCGGGACAGGGAAAGATACGCAGTATTTT.

The rearrangement links TRBV27 to TRBJ2-7, with TRBD2 matching over 8 bases. This CDR3 is built from 15 residues. V was pared by 4 bases and J by 2 bases, with 7 bases of the junction left unmatched. The germline gives CDR1 MNHEY, CDR2 SMNVEV (reference sequence). CDR3 in DNA: TGTGCCAGCAGTTACTATAGCGGGAAACCCTACGAGCAGTACTTC. It is translated as CASSYYSGKPYEQYF.

The chain links TRBV5-1 to TRBJ2-3, with 7 bases lining up with TRBD2. The ends lost 0 bases at V and 4 bases at J; junction bases unmatched: 23. The CDR3 loop spans 21 amino acids. Germline values: CDR1 SGHRS, CDR2 YFSETQ. DNA of the CDR3: TGCGCCAGCAGCTTGGTGGGTCTAGGTAGCGGTGCCTCGGGAGGAGCAGATACGCAGTATTTT. Amino acid sequence: CASSLVGLGSGASGGADTQYF.

The chain is built from TRBV6-5 and TRBJ1-1; TRBD1 matches 8 bases. CDR1 is MNHEY and CDR2 is SVGAGI in the germline V gene. The CDR3 is 13 residues long. The junction had 6 bases not matched to a gene; V was cut back by 6 bases and J by 6 bases. The CDR3 region has the DNA TGTGCCAGCAGCAAACAGGGGGTTCCTGAAGCTTTCTTT. Translation gives CASSKQGVPEAFF.

The CDR3 coding sequence is TGTGCCAGCAGTGAAGGTGCGGACCCGGGAGGCAATGAGCAGTTCTTC. Translating it yields CASSEGADPGGNEQFF. This chain connects TRBV6-1 to TRBJ2-1, with 7 bases lining up with TRBD2. The CDR3 has 16 residues. Germline CDR1 MNHNS, CDR2 SASEGT. V shed 1 base and J 6 bases; nucleotides not matched to a gene: 9.